The present entry profiles one TCR beta chain with its context. Its antigen is as yet unknown. The data originate from a study of cytomegalovirus exposure and HLA in healthy donors. Turning to the study itself: In a later analysis, the 130 or so validation repertoires were reported to have used the same platform as the 650 to 800 first-cohort repertoires.

Study results and caveats: The CMV antigen specificity of a few CMV-associated chains was confirmed through in vitro analysis.

The V gene lost 4 bases and the J gene lost 4 bases, with 11 bases spanning the gap. The germline CDR1 and CDR2 sequences are GTSNPN and SVGIG (reference sequence). This CDR3 spans 14 amino acids. Here immunoSEQ multiplex PCR was the method, and the copy in TCRdb shows in-frame clones only, minus some. The sample holds about 200,000 clones, roughly 86% seen once. The receptor was derived from a woman aged 18-29 years in good health and CMV-seronegative. The rearrangement joins TRBV30 to TRBJ1-6; possible D gene TRBD1, 5 bases. Sequencing was carried out using PBMCs. As DNA, the CDR3 is TGTGCCTGGACTGGGGCTCGTTATAATTCACCCCTCCACTTT. Translation gives CAWTGARYNSPLHF.